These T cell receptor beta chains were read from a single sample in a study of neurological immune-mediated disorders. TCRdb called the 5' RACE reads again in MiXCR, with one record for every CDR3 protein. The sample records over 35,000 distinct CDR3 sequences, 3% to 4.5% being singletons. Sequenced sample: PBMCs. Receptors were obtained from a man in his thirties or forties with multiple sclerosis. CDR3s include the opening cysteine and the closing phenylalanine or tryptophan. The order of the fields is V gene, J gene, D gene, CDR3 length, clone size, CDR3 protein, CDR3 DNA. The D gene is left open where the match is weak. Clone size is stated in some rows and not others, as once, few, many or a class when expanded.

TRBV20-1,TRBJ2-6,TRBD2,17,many,CSARGRATHSGANVLTF,TGCAGTGCGCGAGGGAGGGCCACCCACTCTGGGGCCAACGTCCTGACTTTC
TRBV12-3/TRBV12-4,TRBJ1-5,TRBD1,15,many,CASSWGQGGNQPQHF,TGTGCCAGCAGTTGGGGACAGGGGGGGAATCAGCCCCAGCATTTT
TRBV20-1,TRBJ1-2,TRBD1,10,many,CSPGTGVYTF,TGCAGTCCTGGGACAGGGGTCTACACCTTC
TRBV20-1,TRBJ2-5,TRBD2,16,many,CSASPLLAGTQETQYF,TGCAGTGCTAGTCCCCTACTAGCGGGTACCCAAGAGACCCAGTACTTC
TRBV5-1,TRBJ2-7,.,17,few,CASSLGGTGESTYEQYF,TGCGCCAGCAGCTTAGGCGGGACGGGGGAAAGCACCTACGAGCAGTACTTC
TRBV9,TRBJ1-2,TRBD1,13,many,CASRSGQGEGYTF,TGTGCCAGCAGATCCGGACAGGGTGAAGGCTACACCTTC
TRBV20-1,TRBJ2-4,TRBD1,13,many,CSAPIGQGNIQYF,TGCAGTGCGCCGATCGGACAGGGGAACATTCAGTACTTC
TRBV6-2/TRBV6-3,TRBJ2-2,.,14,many,CASSYGPRTGELFF,TGTGCCAGCAGTTACGGCCCGCGGACCGGGGAGCTGTTTTTT
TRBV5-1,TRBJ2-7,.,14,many,CASSFLGRGYEQYF,TGCGCCAGCAGCTTCCTCGGCAGGGGCTACGAGCAGTACTTC
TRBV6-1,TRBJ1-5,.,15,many,CASGWGSGSNQPQHF,TGTGCCAGCGGTTGGGGGAGTGGCAGCAATCAGCCCCAGCATTTT
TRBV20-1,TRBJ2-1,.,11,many,CSARDPNEQFF,TGCAGTGCTAGAGATCCCAATGAGCAGTTCTTC
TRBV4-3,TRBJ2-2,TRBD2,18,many,CASSQDMLAGGRGRELFF,TGCGCCAGCAGCCAAGATATGCTAGCGGGGGGCCGCGGGCGGGAGCTGTTTTTT
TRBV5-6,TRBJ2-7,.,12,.,CSSSGHGAEQYF,TGTTCCAGCAGCGGCCACGGGGCCGAGCAGTACTTC
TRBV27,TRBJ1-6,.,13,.,CASSLRFNSPLNF,TGTGCCAGCAGTTTACGTTTTAATTCACCCCTCAACTTT
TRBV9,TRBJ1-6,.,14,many,CASSVRPINSPLHF,TGTGCCAGCAGCGTACGGCCCATTAATTCACCCCTCCACTTT
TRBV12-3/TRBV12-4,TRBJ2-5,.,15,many,CASSLGGPNRETQYF,TGTGCCAGCAGTTTAGGAGGGCCCAACCGAGAGACCCAGTACTTC
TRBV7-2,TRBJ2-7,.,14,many,CASSLGRDSYEQYF,TGTGCCAGCTCTCTAGGGCGCGACAGCTACGAGCAGTACTTC
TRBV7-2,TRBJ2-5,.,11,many,CASSPQGDQYF,TGTGCCAGCAGCCCACAGGGAGACCAGTACTTC
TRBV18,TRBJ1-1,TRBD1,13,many,CASSPDRATEAFF,TGTGCCAGCTCACCCGACAGGGCCACTGAAGCTTTCTTT
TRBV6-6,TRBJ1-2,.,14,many,CASSDLGEKYGYTF,TGTGCCAGCAGTGACCTAGGGGAGAAGTATGGCTACACCTTC
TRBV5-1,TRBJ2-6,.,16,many,CASSTDRIRGANVLTF,TGCGCCAGCAGCACCGACAGGATTCGTGGGGCCAACGTCCTGACTTTC
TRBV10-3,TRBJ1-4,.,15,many,CAISELQRTNEKLFF,TGTGCCATCAGTGAGCTACAGCGAACAAATGAAAAACTGTTTTTT